The T cell receptor beta chain described here comes from a study of blood T cells in healthy people across ages. The germline CDR1 and CDR2 sequences are SGHVS and FQNEAQ. The CDR3 is 16 residues long. The ends lost 5 bases at V and 4 bases at J; junction bases unmatched: 11. Through a sample-barcoded 5' primer and a J-beta primer mix, a second PCR was run for 7 to 11 cycles. TCRdb re-derived calls from the 5' RACE reads in MiXCR, one entry per CDR3 protein. The table has about 970,000 distinct CDR3 sequences, 51% seen once; the top ten hold about a fifth. Material for sequencing was blood. The sequence came from an older woman in good health. This rearrangement joins TRBV7-8 to TRBJ2-1, with 7 bases aligning to TRBD2. CDR3 sequence (DNA): TGTGCCAGCAGCCCAAGTTGGGGCGGGGGATACAATGAGCAGTTCTTC. Its protein is CASSPSWGGGYNEQFF.